These 24 T cell receptor beta chains came from one sample sequenced in a study of blood T cell repertoires in COVID-19. Measured with immunoSEQ multiplex PCR; TCRdb has only the in-frame clones, and not every one. Of fewer than 140,000 clones listed, about two thirds were seen once; the top ten hold 0.9%. The sample was peripheral blood. These TCRs come from a human donor with acute or convalescent COVID-19. The donor label of this sample is uncertain.

The rearrangement uses TRBV28 and TRBJ1-4; D gene uncertain. V was shortened by 6 bases and J by 4 bases, with 6 bases between the two germline ends. The CDR3 sequence is 12 residues long. Germline CDR1 reads MDHEN; CDR2 reads SYDVKM. The CDR3 is CASRTYNEKLFF. As DNA, the CDR3 is TGTGCCAGCAGAACCTATAATGAAAAACTGTTTTTT.

This chain links TRBV5-1 with TRBJ1-1; tentatively, D is TRBD1 (6 bases). Per germline, CDR1 SGHRS and CDR2 YFSETQ. The CDR3 contains 16 residues. V shed 4 bases and J shed 4 bases, with 20 bases lying between them. Here the CDR3 DNA reads TGCGCCAGCAGCCCGACACTCCCGGGACACAGCACTGAAGCTTTCTTT. It is translated as CASSPTLPGHSTEAFF.

This clone appeared a few times. V usage is TRBV24-1 and J usage is TRBJ1-2; a possible D gene is TRBD1 (5 bases). CDR3 length equals 13 residues. Germline V CDR1 and CDR2: KGHDR, SFDVKD. V was clipped by 7 bases and J by 1 base, with 9 bases between them. CDR3 in amino acids: CATRGEGNYGYTF. Written as DNA, the CDR3 is TGTGCCACCAGAGGGGAGGGTAACTATGGCTACACCTTC.

The V call is TRBV30, the J call TRBJ2-3, with D tentatively TRBD1 (6 bases). This CDR3 region has 15 residues. Germline CDR1 GTSNPN, CDR2 SVGIG (reference sequence). Trimming pared 1 base from V and 3 bases from J, leaving 14 bases between. Here the CDR3 DNA reads TGTGCCTGGAGTGGGGGCAGGGGAAGGACAGATACGCAGTATTTT. This codes for CAWSGGRGRTDTQYF.

The rearrangement joins TRBV7-9 to TRBJ1-6; TRBD1 matches at 10 bases. The ends lost 5 bases at V and 14 bases at J; junction bases unmatched: 9. Germline V lookup: CDR1 SEHNR, CDR2 FQNEAQ (reference sequence). This CDR3 contains 14 residues. This CDR3 is CASSRGQGGVTLHF. DNA of the CDR3: TGTGCCAGCAGCCGCGGACAGGGGGGAGTGACCCTCCACTTT.

The chain links TRBV21-1 to TRBJ1-6; the DNA was not compared with TRBD1, the D call given in the table. TRBV21-1 is termed a pseudogene. The CDR3 extends over 14 amino acids. The CDR3 region is CASTTGTGDSPLHF. CDR3 bases: TGTGCCAGCACCACCGGGACAGGGGACTCACCCCTCCACTTT.

This chain links TRBV12-3 or TRBV12-4 with TRBJ1-6; D remains ambiguous. V dropped 1 base and J dropped 7 bases, with 5 bases sitting between them. The CDR3 sequence is 13 residues long. CDR3 sequence (DNA): TGTGCCAGCAGTTTAGGGGCGAATTCACCCCTCCACTTT. It encodes CASSLGANSPLHF.

This clone has only a few counts. V and J are TRBV25-1 and TRBJ1-3; no clear D gene. This CDR3 region has 14 residues. Germline V lookup: CDR1 MGHDK, CDR2 SYGVNS. V shed 4 bases and J shed 4 bases, with 11 bases lying between them. The DNA for the CDR3 is TGTGCCAGCAGTGCCCCAGGTTTAGGAAACACCATATATTTT. It is translated as CASSAPGLGNTIYF.

This rearrangement joins TRBV2 to TRBJ2-2; TRBD1 agrees at 10 bases. Per germline, CDR1 SNHLY and CDR2 FYNNEI. The CDR3 runs 15 residues. With V trimmed by 7 bases and J by 4 bases, 6 bases remained unmatched. The CDR3 DNA reads TGTGCCAGCAAAGACAGGGGGCACGGCACCGGGGAGCTGTTTTTT. Translating it yields CASKDRGHGTGELFF. Together with reference TRBV2 and TRBJ2-2, the CDR3 gives the full variable domain: EPEVTQTPSHQVTQMGQEVILRCVPISNHLYFYWYRQILGQKVEFLVSFYNNEISEKSEIFDDQFSVERPDGSNFTLKIRSTKLEDSAMYFCASKDRGHGTGELFFGEGSRLTVL.

This chain joins TRBV9 and TRBJ2-2; possible D gene TRBD1, 6 bases. The CDR3 is made up of 16 amino acids. CDR1 is SGDLS and CDR2 is YYNGEE in the germline V gene. V was cut by 2 bases and J by 2 bases, with 13 bases left in between. The CDR3 reads CASSVRGQINTGELFF. The CDR3 region has the DNA TGTGCCAGCAGCGTCCGAGGACAGATAAACACCGGGGAGCTGTTTTTT.

The rearrangement joins TRBV19 to TRBJ2-6; 9 bases fit TRBD1. Per germline, CDR1 LNHDA and CDR2 SQIVND (reference sequence). This CDR3 spans 15 amino acids. J lost 2 bases, V lost 5 bases, and 1 base had no gene match. The DNA for the CDR3 is TGTGCCAGTAGTCGACAGGGGGCTGGGGCCAACGTCCTGACTTTC. It encodes CASSRQGAGANVLTF.

This chain connects TRBV3-1 (or the pseudogene TRBV3-2) to TRBJ1-1, with D unclear. The V gene lost 4 bases and the J gene lost 3 bases, with 12 bases spanning the gap. Germline-derived CDR1 and CDR2 are LGHDT and YNNKEL (reference sequence). The CDR3 covers 14 residues. CDR3 loop: CASSLSARDTEAFF. The CDR3 region has the DNA TGTGCCAGCAGCCTATCTGCTCGGGACACTGAAGCTTTCTTT.

The chain carries TRBV4-1 and TRBJ2-5; D not resolved. V gave up 3 bases and J gave up 2 bases, with 7 bases separating them. This CDR3 region has 13 residues. Germline-derived CDR1 and CDR2 are MGHRA and YSYEKL. Here the CDR3 reads CASSQWQQETQYF. The CDR3 bases are TGCGCCAGCAGCCAGTGGCAGCAAGAGACCCAGTACTTC.

CDR3 sequence: CASSRLAGVETQYF. CDR3 bases: TGTGCCAGCAGCCGTTTAGCGGGGGTGGAGACCCAGTACTTC. This sequence joins TRBV11-2 and TRBJ2-5; TRBD2 matches 9 bases. The V segment lost 5 bases and the J segment 5 bases; nucleotides outside the gene matches: 6. Germline CDR1 and CDR2: SGHAT and FQNNGV. The CDR3 spans 14 residues.

The rearrangement joins TRBV27 to TRBJ2-6, with D possibly TRBD1 on 6 matching bases. Germline V CDR1 and CDR2: MNHEY, SMNVEV (reference sequence). Trimming shortened V by 5 bases and J by 0 bases, and 11 bases separated the two germline ends. The CDR3 runs to 16 residues. The CDR3 here is CASSTGKNSGANVLTF. For the CDR3, the DNA is TGTGCCAGCAGTACAGGGAAGAACTCTGGGGCCAACGTCCTGACTTTC. Supplemented by reference TRBV27 and TRBJ2-6, the full variable domain reads EAQVTQNPRYLITVTGKKLTVTCSQNMNHEYMSWYRQDPGLGLRQIYYSMNVEVTDKGDVPEGYKVSRKEKRNFPLILESPSPNQTSLYFCASSTGKNSGANVLTFGAGSRLTVL.

The chain carries TRBV29-1 and TRBJ2-5; no clear D. CDR3 length: 12 amino acids. V was shortened by 3 bases and J by 2 bases, with 7 bases between the two germline ends. Germline CDR1 SQVTM, CDR2 ANQGSEA. The CDR3: CSVDAVQETQYF. The CDR3 DNA reads as TGCAGCGTTGATGCAGTTCAAGAGACCCAGTACTTC.

This clone came up a few times. The gene calls are TRBV5-4 and TRBJ1-5; D is undetermined. Trimming shortened V by 4 bases and J by 5 bases, and 16 bases separated the two germline ends. The CDR3 has 15 residues. Germline V lookup: CDR1 SGHNT, CDR2 YYREEE (reference sequence). The CDR3 nucleotides are TGTGCCAGCAGCAAATACGAGGCTAACCATCAGCCCCAGCATTTT. Its protein is CASSKYEANHQPQHF.

Ten or more counts support this clone. The chain has TRBV3-1 (or the pseudogene TRBV3-2) and TRBJ2-3; TRBD1 aligns across 8 bases. In germline, CDR1 is LGHDT, CDR2 YNNKEL (reference sequence). Unmatched junction bases numbered 10, after V lost 4 bases and J lost 4 bases. The CDR3 covers 16 residues. The CDR3 region has the DNA TGTGCCAGCAGCCGGCAGGGGGCGCGAAGAGCAGATACGCAGTATTTT. This encodes CASSRQGARRADTQYF.

This clone showed up just once. This sequence joins TRBV15 and TRBJ1-2, with D possibly TRBD1 on 6 matching bases. The CDR3 spans 13 residues. Germline V gene sequence: CDR1 LNHNV, CDR2 YYDKDF (reference sequence). V was cut by 4 bases and J by 3 bases, with 9 bases left in between. CDR3 in DNA: TGTGCCACCAGCACAAGGACAGACTATGGCTACACCTTC. It specifies CATSTRTDYGYTF. Using reference TRBV15 and TRBJ1-2 for the parts outside the CDR3, the full variable domain is DAMVIQNPRYQVTQFGKPVTLSCSQTLNHNVMYWYQQKSSQAPKLLFHYYDKDFNNEADTPDNFQSRRPNTSFCFLDIRSPGLGDTAMYLCATSTRTDYGYTFGSGTRLTVV.

The V call is TRBV29-1, the J call TRBJ1-4; D unresolved. The germline gives CDR1 SQVTM, CDR2 ANQGSEA. Trimming cost V 4 bases and J 3 bases, with 9 bases left between them. The length of the CDR3 is 13 residues. DNA for the CDR3: TGCAGCGTTGCCCCTGGGCCTAATGAAAAACTGTTTTTT. Amino acids: CSVAPGPNEKLFF.

CDR3 amino acids: CSASPGGAISSNEKLFF. The CDR3 DNA follows: TGCAGTGCTAGTCCGGGAGGGGCGATCTCCAGTAATGAAAAACTGTTTTTT. The chain recombines TRBV20-1 with TRBJ1-4, with D maybe TRBD1 (5 bases). The CDR3 sequence is 17 residues long. With 3 bases removed from V and 4 bases from J, the gap between germline ends came to 21 bases. Germline CDR1 is DFQATT and CDR2 is SNEGSKA (reference sequence).

The CDR3 spells CASSPTGFQRGYTF. For the CDR3, the DNA is TGTGCCAGCAGTCCCACGGGGTTTCAGCGGGGCTACACCTTC. The chain recombines TRBV28 with TRBJ1-2; no definite D call. CDR1 and CDR2 (germline): MDHEN, SYDVKM. Deletions cut 5 bases from V and 8 bases from J, with 18 bases between. This CDR3 has 14 residues.

The chain has TRBV9 and TRBJ1-1, with D tentatively TRBD1 (5 bases). Germline V lookup: CDR1 SGDLS, CDR2 YYNGEE. The CDR3 length is 14 residues. Trimming removed 2 bases at V and 4 bases at J, with 12 bases between. Here the CDR3 reads CASSVGGVSTEAFF. The CDR3, as DNA: TGTGCCAGCAGCGTCGGGGGGGTAAGCACTGAAGCTTTCTTT.

This chain connects TRBV20-1 to TRBJ1-2; D perhaps matches TRBD1 (6 bases). The V end was cut by 6 bases, the J end by 4 bases, with 9 bases between. The CDR3 contains 11 residues. Germline-derived CDR1 and CDR2 are DFQATT and SNEGSKA (reference sequence). CDR3 residues: CSAQDSYGYTF. The CDR3 nucleotides read TGCAGTGCACAGGACAGCTATGGCTACACCTTC.